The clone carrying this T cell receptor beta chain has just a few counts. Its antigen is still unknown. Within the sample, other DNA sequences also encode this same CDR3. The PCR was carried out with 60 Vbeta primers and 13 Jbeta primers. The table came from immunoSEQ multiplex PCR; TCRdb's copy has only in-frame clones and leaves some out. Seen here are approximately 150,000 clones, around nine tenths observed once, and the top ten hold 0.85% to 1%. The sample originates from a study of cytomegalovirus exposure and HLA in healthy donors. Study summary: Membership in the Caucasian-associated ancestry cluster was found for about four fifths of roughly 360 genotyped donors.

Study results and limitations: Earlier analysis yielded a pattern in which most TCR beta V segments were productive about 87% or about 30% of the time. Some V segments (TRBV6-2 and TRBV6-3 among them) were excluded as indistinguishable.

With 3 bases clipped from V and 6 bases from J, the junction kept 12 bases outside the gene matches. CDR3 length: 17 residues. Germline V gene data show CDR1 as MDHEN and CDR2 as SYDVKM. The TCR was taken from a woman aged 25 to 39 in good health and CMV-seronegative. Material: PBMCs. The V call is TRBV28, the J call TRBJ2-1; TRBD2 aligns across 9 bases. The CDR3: CASSFRGSGSGPNEQFF. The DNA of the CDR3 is TGTGCCAGCAGTTTCCGGGGTAGCGGGAGTGGACCCAATGAGCAGTTCTTC.